These T cell receptor beta chains were read from a single sample in a study of molecular identifiers for immune sequencing clone quantification. MiXCR, applied by TCRdb to the PCR reads, yields one record per CDR3 protein. The repertoire consists of 60,000 to 70,000 distinct CDR3 sequences, with around a sixth occurring once and the leading ten covering under 1.5%. Sequencing was done on a sample of naive CD8+ T cells from blood, with Jurkat cell RNA spiked in. The receptor source for this set is a human donor in good health. Some libraries in this study had Jurkat cell RNA spiked in. The CDR3 runs from the conserved cysteine through the conserved F or W. The D gene is left open where the match is weak. Not all rows give a size; the values are once, few, many and, for expanded clones, a class.

d_call j_call v_call clone_size cdr3_aa cdr3_nt
NA TRBJ1-6 TRBV9 many CASSVVWDDSPLHF TGTGCCAGCAGCGTAGTATGGGACGATTCACCCCTCCACTTT
TRBD1 TRBJ2-1 TRBV5-5 many CASSSPAGQANYNEQFF TGTGCCAGCAGCTCACCGGCCGGACAGGCCAACTACAATGAGCAGTTCTTC
NA TRBJ1-5 TRBV19 many CASSIGFRGNQPQHF TGTGCCAGTAGTATAGGTTTCAGGGGCAATCAGCCCCAGCATTTT
NA TRBJ2-1 TRBV7-8 many CASSPLQSAVGSYNEQFF TGTGCCAGCAGCCCATTACAGTCAGCGGTTGGCTCCTACAATGAGCAGTTCTTC
TRBD2 TRBJ2-3 TRBV6-5 many CASSFSFGTSGETDTQYF TGTGCCAGCAGTTTCTCCTTTGGGACTAGCGGGGAAACAGATACGCAGTATTTT
TRBD2 TRBJ2-1 TRBV14 many CASSRLAGPGHEQFF TGTGCCAGCAGCCGACTAGCGGGACCTGGCCATGAGCAGTTCTTC
NA TRBJ2-7 TRBV30 many CAWSSGQHYEQYF TGTGCCTGGAGCTCCGGACAGCACTACGAGCAGTACTTC
TRBD1 TRBJ2-7 TRBV20-1 many CSARARTGVLEQYF TGCAGTGCTAGAGCCCGGACAGGTGTCCTCGAGCAGTACTTC
NA TRBJ2-7 TRBV11-1 few CASSLGRGGEIPYEQYF TGTGCCAGCAGCTTAGGACGTGGGGGAGAAATCCCCTACGAGCAGTACTTC
NA TRBJ1-1 TRBV6-6 many CAIRWTVNTEAFF TGTGCCATAAGGTGGACAGTGAACACTGAAGCTTTCTTT
NA TRBJ2-7 TRBV9 many CASSPEGEYSAYEQYF TGTGCCAGCAGCCCAGAGGGGGAGTACAGCGCCTACGAGCAGTACTTC
TRBD2 TRBJ2-1 TRBV20-1 NA CSVGLAGGESSYNEQFF TGCAGTGTGGGGCTAGCGGGAGGGGAGAGCTCCTACAATGAGCAGTTCTTC
NA TRBJ2-7 TRBV11-3 many CASSPSVDEQYF TGTGCCAGCAGCCCGTCCGTGGACGAGCAGTACTTC
NA TRBJ2-7 TRBV7-9 few CASAAPAKPYEQYF TGTGCCAGTGCGGCGCCGGCCAAACCCTACGAGCAGTACTTC
TRBD2 TRBJ2-5 TRBV5-4 few CASGGEETQYF TGTGCTAGCGGGGGGGAAGAGACCCAGTACTTC
NA TRBJ2-1 TRBV7-6 NA CASSSRLEDHEQFF TGTGCCAGCAGCAGCAGACTAGAAGACCATGAGCAGTTCTTC
NA TRBJ2-7 TRBV28 many CASSPTAGLDDEQYF TGTGCCAGCAGTCCTACCGCAGGGCTTGATGACGAGCAGTACTTC
NA TRBJ2-7 TRBV7-9 many CASSSTRFSGFYEQYF TGTGCCAGCAGCTCGACGCGGTTTTCGGGTTTCTACGAGCAGTACTTC
TRBD1 TRBJ1-5 TRBV29-1 many CSGTGTEFYSNQPQHF TGCAGCGGGACCGGGACAGAGTTTTATAGCAATCAGCCCCAGCATTTT
TRBD2 TRBJ2-3 TRBV12-5 many CASGLVVAGLTDTQYF TGTGCTAGTGGTTTGGTAGTAGCGGGACTCACAGATACGCAGTATTTT
NA TRBJ2-2 TRBV5-1 many CASSLGPLENTGELFF TGCGCCAGCAGCTTAGGACCACTAGAGAACACCGGGGAGCTGTTTTTT
TRBD1 TRBJ2-7 TRBV12-3/TRBV12-4 few CASSDTGTGLYEQYF TGTGCCAGCAGTGATACCGGGACAGGACTCTACGAGCAGTACTTC
TRBD1 TRBJ2-5 TRBV7-8 NA CASSLRTGRKETQYF TGTGCCAGCAGCTTACGGACAGGGCGTAAAGAGACCCAGTACTTC
NA TRBJ2-7 TRBV7-9 many CASSFMAVEQYF TGTGCCAGCAGCTTCATGGCGGTCGAGCAGTACTTC